These 9 T cell receptor beta chains were sequenced from one sample in a study of CD8+ T cells in alopecia areata. cDNA prepared by RNA extraction and subsequent reverse transcription served as the template for sequencing. Sequenced by immunoSEQ multiplex PCR; TCRdb stores in-frame clones only, minus some. The sample contains around 140,000 clones, about 59% of which appear only once. As for treatment: oral pan-JAK inhibitor, 5-10 mg twice daily. Sample: CD8+ T cells sorted from blood, taken at week 4, from a patient treated with tofacitinib. The origin of the receptors is a human donor with alopecia areata.

The chain is built from TRBV5-4 and TRBJ1-2; possible D gene TRBD1, 5 bases. V was cut by 1 base and J by 7 bases, with 8 bases left in between. The CDR3 runs to 12 residues. Germline lookup yields CDR1 SGHNT and CDR2 YYREEE (reference sequence). The CDR3 DNA is TGTGCCAGCAGCTTGTTAGGGGCTGGCTACACCTTC. Its protein is CASSLLGAGYTF.

The chain uses TRBV5-6 and TRBJ2-3; TRBD1 matches at 9 bases. Germline CDR1 is SGHDT and CDR2 is YYEEEE. J gave up 5 bases and V 0 bases, and 7 bases lay outside the gene matches. The length of the CDR3 is 16 residues. This chain's CDR3 is CASSLVGQGFRDTQYF. CDR3 coding DNA: TGTGCCAGCAGCTTGGTGGGACAGGGCTTCAGAGATACGCAGTATTTT.

This clone was found once. The J gene is TRBJ2-3, the V gene TRBV9; D is uncertain. Germline values: CDR1 SGDLS, CDR2 YYNGEE. The length of the CDR3 is 15 residues. V lost 4 bases and J lost 1, with 13 bases in between. The CDR3 bases are TGTGCCAGCAGCTCCATGGATTTAGGCACAGATACGCAGTATTTT. Encoded protein: CASSSMDLGTDTQYF.

The V call is TRBV7-2, the J call TRBJ1-5, with 7 bases identical to TRBD1. Germline CDR1 reads SGHTA; CDR2 reads FQGNSA. CDR3 size: 15 residues. The ends lost 5 bases at V and 6 bases at J; junction bases unmatched: 10. The CDR3 DNA reads as TGTGCCAGCAGCCAGAACAGGGGCGGAGGTCAGCCCCAGCATTTT. It specifies CASSQNRGGGQPQHF.

The J gene is TRBJ2-1, the V gene TRBV5-4; the D gene is possibly TRBD2 (6 bases). V gave up 5 bases and J gave up 0 bases, with 15 bases separating them. The CDR3 contains 16 residues. CDR1 SGHNT and CDR2 YYREEE come from the germline V gene (reference sequence). The CDR3 loop reads CASRLGGASSYNEQFF. CDR3 sequence (DNA): TGTGCCAGCAGACTGGGGGGTGCGAGCTCCTACAATGAGCAGTTCTTC. The full variable domain, rest sourced from reference TRBV5-4 and TRBJ2-1, is ETGVTQSPTHLIKTRGQQVTLRCSSQSGHNTVSWYQQALGQGPQFIFQYYREEENGRGNFPPRFSGLQFPNYSSELNVNALELDDSALYLCASRLGGASSYNEQFFGPGTRLTVL.

The V and J genes are TRBV5-6 and TRBJ2-1, with D maybe TRBD2 (6 bases). The CDR3 loop spans 12 amino acids. Germline CDR1 SGHDT, CDR2 YYEEEE. V lost 9 bases, J lost 12 bases, and 19 bases lay in between. DNA for the CDR3: TGTGCCACCTCTAGCGTGAGCGTAGGGCAGTTCTTC. Its protein product is CATSSVSVGQFF.

The chain has TRBV7-8 and TRBJ1-5; D is perhaps TRBD1 (6 bases). This CDR3 is 18 amino acids long. The V gene lost 5 bases and the J gene lost 5 bases, with 25 bases spanning the gap. Germline CDR1 is SGHVS and CDR2 is FQNEAQ. The CDR3 bases are TGTGCCAGCAGCATCAGGCTTACAGGGCCAAGAGGGGATCAGCCCCAGCATTTT. Translation: CASSIRLTGPRGDQPQHF.

V is TRBV7-9 and J is TRBJ1-5, with a tentative D call TRBD1 (6 bases). The CDR3 contains 17 residues. V lost 1 base and J lost 5, with 18 bases in between. CDR1 and CDR2 (germline): SEHNR, FQNEAQ (reference sequence). The CDR3 region is CASSLELRGGGDQPQHF. CDR3 sequence (DNA): TGTGCCAGCAGCTTAGAATTGAGAGGGGGGGGCGATCAGCCCCAGCATTTT.

This chain connects TRBV9 to TRBJ1-2; no clear D. V was pared by 3 bases and J by 6 bases, with 6 bases between. CDR3 length equals 11 residues. Germline loops: CDR1 SGDLS, CDR2 YYNGEE. CDR3 DNA: TGTGCCAGCAGCGCCAATAATGGCTACACCTTC. It specifies CASSANNGYTF.